These 19 T cell receptor beta chains originate from one sample sequenced in a study of blood T cell repertoires in COVID-19. Produced via immunoSEQ multiplex PCR; TCRdb's table is partial and in-frame only. This sample has 300,000 to 400,000 clones, with around 90% found just once. The sample was peripheral blood. These receptors originate from a human donor in a cohort sampled during active COVID-19.

The table lists this clone with a count of one. The chain's CDR3 is CASSHRQGVPWGYTF. CDR3 nucleotide sequence: TGTGCCAGCAGCCATCGACAGGGGGTCCCTTGGGGCTACACCTTC. The chain employs TRBV3-1 (or the pseudogene TRBV3-2) and TRBJ1-2, with 9 nucleotides matching TRBD1. Germline lookup yields CDR1 LGHDT and CDR2 YNNKEL (reference sequence). Trimming took 3 bases from V and 8 from J; bases not matched to a gene: 10. This CDR3 is built from 15 residues.

The chain carries TRBV7-2 and TRBJ2-3; possible D gene TRBD1, 5 bases. This CDR3 is 13 amino acids long. Trimming left V 8 bases short and J 2 bases short, with 11 bases between. Germline values: CDR1 SGHTA, CDR2 FQGNSA. The CDR3 is CASAGGATDTQYF. The CDR3 DNA reads TGTGCCAGCGCCGGTGGGGCCACAGATACGCAGTATTTT.

This clone has only a few counts. The J gene is TRBJ2-7, the V gene TRBV7-3; 8 nucleotides agree with TRBD1. Germline trimming cut 4 bases from V and 7 bases from J; bases unmatched to any gene: 9. Germline CDR1 is SGHTA and CDR2 is FQGTGA. The CDR3 contains 14 residues. The CDR3 protein is CASSSTTGAKEQYF. The CDR3 nucleotides read TGTGCCAGCAGCTCCACGACAGGGGCCAAGGAGCAGTACTTC. Filled out from reference TRBV7-3 and TRBJ2-7, the complete variable domain reads GAGVSQTPSNKVTEKGKYVELRCDPISGHTALYWYRQSLGQGPEFLIYFQGTGAADDSGLPNDRFFAVRPEGSVSTLKIQRTERGDSAVYLCASSSTTGAKEQYFGPGTRLTVT.

The rearrangement uses TRBV27 and TRBJ2-7; TRBD2 aligns across 11 bases. V lost 7 bases to trimming and J lost 3 bases; unmatched junction nucleotides: 17. CDR3 length: 18 amino acids. Germline assignment: CDR1 MNHEY and CDR2 SMNVEV (reference sequence). DNA of the CDR3: TGTGCCAGCAAGCGCTTACTAGCGGGAGTGGGAGGTAACTACGAGCAGTACTTC. Translated: CASKRLLAGVGGNYEQYF.

This chain uses TRBV4-1 with TRBJ2-3; D might be TRBD1 (6 bases). The germline gives CDR1 MGHRA, CDR2 YSYEKL. V dropped 0 bases and J dropped 0 bases, with 22 bases sitting between them. The CDR3 loop spans 20 amino acids. The CDR3 protein is CASSQDDPKQGTLSTDTQYF. CDR3 sequence (DNA): TGCGCCAGCAGCCAAGATGATCCAAAACAAGGGACACTAAGCACAGATACGCAGTATTTT.

The chain employs TRBV7-3 and TRBJ2-1, with 8 bases aligning to TRBD2. The CDR3 covers 18 residues. Germline loops: CDR1 SGHTA, CDR2 FQGTGA. The junction had 14 bases not matched to a gene; V was cut back by 2 bases and J by 5 bases. The CDR3 here is CASSLGASGLGRNNEQFF. CDR3 nucleotide sequence: TGTGCCAGCAGCTTAGGCGCTAGCGGGTTAGGGAGAAACAATGAGCAGTTCTTC.

This chain connects TRBV29-1 to TRBJ1-2; 7 bases are a match to TRBD1. V lost 7 bases and J lost 6; bases outside the gene matches: 8. The CDR3 is made up of 12 amino acids. Per germline, CDR1 SQVTM and CDR2 ANQGSEA. CDR3 sequence (DNA): TGCAGCGCCTACACCGACAGGGATGGCTACACCTTC. Translating gives CSAYTDRDGYTF.

The rearrangement uses TRBV4-1 and TRBJ1-1; D may be TRBD1 (6 bases). CDR3 length: 17 residues. CDR1 and CDR2 (germline): MGHRA, YSYEKL. V was trimmed by 0 bases and J by 1 base, leaving 15 bases between them. The CDR3 spells CASSQEGWLGANTEAFF. The CDR3 DNA sequence: TGCGCCAGCAGCCAAGAAGGGTGGTTGGGGGCGAACACTGAAGCTTTCTTT.

The V call is TRBV4-1, the J call TRBJ1-1; D is unclear. The V end was cut by 0 bases, the J end by 4 bases, with 15 bases between. The germline gives CDR1 MGHRA, CDR2 YSYEKL. This CDR3 has 16 residues. CDR3: CASSQDRAGKGTEAFF. Written as DNA, the CDR3 is TGCGCCAGCAGCCAAGATCGTGCGGGGAAGGGCACTGAAGCTTTCTTT.

The chain employs TRBV19 and TRBJ2-5; no reliable D call. This CDR3 has 13 amino acids. Trimming removed 5 bases from V and 5 bases from J, with 12 bases in between. CDR1 and CDR2 from the germline V gene are LNHDA and SQIVND (reference sequence). The CDR3 reads CASSSLESETQYF. Written as DNA, the CDR3 is TGTGCCAGTAGTTCCCTAGAGTCGGAGACCCAGTACTTC.

The chain links TRBV5-1 to TRBJ2-2; D remains unclear. The length of the CDR3 is 12 residues. The germline V gene has CDR1 SGHRS and CDR2 YFSETQ. Trimming shortened V by 0 bases and J by 6 bases, and 3 bases separated the two germline ends. The CDR3, as DNA: TGCGCCAGCAGCTTGGGCGCCGGGGAGCTGTTTTTT. This sequence encodes CASSLGAGELFF.

The genes are TRBV7-3 and TRBJ2-3; D perhaps matches TRBD2 (7 bases). Trimming removed 2 bases from V and 1 base from J, with 13 bases in between. This CDR3 spans 16 amino acids. Germline CDR1 is SGHTA and CDR2 is FQGTGA. CDR3 sequence: CASSLSPGGRTDTQYF. The CDR3 coding sequence is TGTGCCAGCAGCTTATCCCCGGGGGGCCGCACAGATACGCAGTATTTT.

The CDR3 is CASALTGGERVMKYTEAFF. The CDR3 DNA reads as TGTGCTAGTGCTCTGACAGGGGGGGAAAGGGTAATGAAGTACACTGAAGCTTTCTTT. The J gene is TRBJ1-1, the V gene TRBV12-5; TRBD1 aligns across 9 bases. J lost 3 bases, V lost 7 bases, and 21 bases had no gene match. This CDR3 comprises 19 residues. Per germline, CDR1 LGHNT and CDR2 FRNRAP.

The chain is built from TRBV6-5 and TRBJ2-7, with D perhaps TRBD2 (6 bases). Germline CDR1 reads MNHEY; CDR2 reads SVGAGI. The germline V and J ends were trimmed by 7 bases and 0 bases, with 13 bases remaining between them. The CDR3 is 14 residues long. Here the CDR3 DNA reads TGTGCCAGCAAGGGACTTGCCAGCTCCTACGAGCAGTACTTC. It translates to CASKGLASSYEQYF.

This sequence joins TRBV5-1 and TRBJ2-4; 8 bases agree with TRBD2. Germline CDR1 SGHRS, CDR2 YFSETQ. V trimming: 7 bases; J trimming: 3 bases; junction bases outside the gene matches: 12. The CDR3 runs 16 residues. In DNA, the CDR3 is TGCGCCAGCTTCGTCCGCCCGGGGGGGGACAAAAACATTCAGTACTTC. Translated: CASFVRPGGDKNIQYF.

The chain couples TRBV30 to TRBJ2-7, with unresolved D. With 0 bases removed from V and 0 bases from J, the gap between germline ends came to 15 bases. CDR1 and CDR2 (germline): GTSNPN, SVGIG (reference sequence). This CDR3 spans 16 amino acids. CDR3 sequence reads: CAWSVEANPSSYEQYF. CDR3 nucleotide sequence: TGTGCCTGGAGTGTAGAGGCGAACCCGAGCTCCTACGAGCAGTACTTC.

The gene calls are TRBV7-9 and TRBJ2-1; TRBD1 aligns across 8 bases. The CDR3 extends over 13 amino acids. V shed 5 bases, J shed 6 bases, and the junction held 3 bases outside the gene matches. Per the germline V gene, CDR1 is SEHNR and CDR2 is FQNEAQ (reference sequence). CDR3 DNA: TGTGCCAGCAGCCCCACAGGGGGCAATGAGCAGTTCTTC. Protein product: CASSPTGGNEQFF.

The rearrangement links TRBV30 to TRBJ1-1; D may be TRBD1 (5 bases). Germline assignment: CDR1 GTSNPN and CDR2 SVGIG (reference sequence). The CDR3 sequence is 14 residues long. V lost 0 bases to trimming and J lost 0 bases, with 8 bases between them. The CDR3 region is CAWSVGVMNTEAFF. In nucleotides, the CDR3 is TGTGCCTGGAGTGTAGGGGTCATGAACACTGAAGCTTTCTTT.

This chain links TRBV19 with TRBJ2-3; the D is unclear. The CDR3 runs to 17 residues. The germline V gene encodes CDR1 LNHDA and CDR2 SQIVND (reference sequence). Between the trimmed V and J ends, which lost 5 bases and 0 bases, there was a span of 18 bases. Here the CDR3 DNA reads TGTGCCAGTAGTCCCCTAGTATCCGGAGCTAGCACAGATACGCAGTATTTT. Protein: CASSPLVSGASTDTQYF.